One and the same sample provided the 19 T cell receptor beta chains below, sequenced in a study of blood T cell repertoires in COVID-19 (TCRdb year 2020). The library was obtained by the immunoSEQ multiplex PCR assay. This is the immuneACCESS table as TCRdb keeps it, with only in-frame sequences that have V and J called. A part of the clones is gone; compared with another copy, unresolved V genes explain less than half, and the rest is unexplained. This sample is represented by roughly 180,000 clones; around 74% of them were singletons. The top ten constitute 8% to 8.5% of the sample. Source material: peripheral blood. All receptors derive from a woman aged 55-70 years with COVID-19, enrolled during active disease.

The rearrangement joins TRBV6-5 to TRBJ2-5, with D hard to call. The V gene's germline CDR1 is MNHEY and CDR2 SVGAGI. CDR3 length: 13 amino acids. With 7 bases removed from V and 4 bases from J, the gap between germline ends came to 13 bases. The CDR3 nucleotides are TGTGCCAGCATACGGTCCCGAGGAGAGACCCAGTACTTC. It encodes CASIRSRGETQYF.

The chain has TRBV12-3 or TRBV12-4 and TRBJ2-5; D may be TRBD2 (5 bases). V shed 3 bases and J shed 5 bases, with 10 bases lying between them. The CDR3 runs 13 residues. CDR3 protein: CASSFSERETQYF. CDR3 sequence (DNA): TGTGCCAGCAGTTTTAGTGAGCGGGAGACCCAGTACTTC.

A single count supports this clone. This chain joins TRBV19 and TRBJ2-1; 14 nucleotides match TRBD2. CDR1 LNHDA and CDR2 SQIVND come from the germline V gene (reference sequence). The CDR3 covers 17 residues. V lost 0 bases and J lost 8; bases outside the gene matches: 6. The CDR3 nucleotides read TGTGCCAGTAGTATAGAGCAGGGGGGACTAGCGGGAGATGAGCAGTTCTTC. Translation: CASSIEQGGLAGDEQFF.

This clone was counted only a few times. The gene calls are TRBV7-9 and TRBJ2-7; 10 nucleotides match TRBD2. CDR1 and CDR2 (germline): SEHNR, FQNEAQ (reference sequence). The CDR3 loop spans 14 amino acids. V lost 8 bases, J lost 6 bases, and 10 bases stayed unmatched. The CDR3 coding sequence is TGTGCCAGCCTTCCAGGTAGCGGGAGGCGCGAGCAGTACTTC. Translated, it gives CASLPGSGRREQYF.

V and J are TRBV4-3 and TRBJ2-2; 14 bases fit TRBD2. The germline V gene has CDR1 LGHNA and CDR2 YSLEER. The CDR3 is 15 residues long. Trimming took 0 bases from V and 10 from J; bases not matched to a gene: 1. The CDR3 coding sequence is TGCGCCAGCAGCCAAGAGGGACTAGCGGGAGTGGAGCTGTTTTTT. It is translated as CASSQEGLAGVELFF.

The chain has TRBV6-5 and TRBJ1-2; 10 nucleotides match TRBD1. The trim removed 6 bases at V and 7 bases at J, leaving 11 bases unmatched. This CDR3 region has 15 residues. Per the germline V gene, CDR1 is MNHEY and CDR2 is SVGAGI. Here the CDR3 reads CASRQTGTGAAGYTF. The CDR3, as DNA: TGTGCCAGCAGACAGACCGGGACAGGGGCGGCTGGCTACACCTTC.

This chain uses TRBV7-2 with TRBJ2-3; 9 nucleotides align to TRBD2. Germline V gene lookup returns CDR1 SGHTA and CDR2 FQGNSA. The CDR3 contains 15 residues. After removal of 1 base from V and 5 bases from J, the junction contained 4 bases not matched to a gene. CDR3 in amino acids: CASSLVLAGQDTQYF. In nucleotides, the CDR3 is TGTGCCAGCAGCTTAGTGCTAGCGGGACAAGATACGCAGTATTTT.

The chain couples TRBV28 to TRBJ1-5; no reliable D call. Germline loops: CDR1 MDHEN, CDR2 SYDVKM. Trimming pared 3 bases from V and 2 bases from J, leaving 11 bases between. The CDR3 covers 15 residues. CDR3 sequence: CASSFLSGGNQPQHF. CDR3 nucleotide sequence: TGTGCCAGCAGTTTTTTGTCCGGTGGCAATCAGCCCCAGCATTTT.

This clone was seen more than once but under ten times. The chain is built from TRBV6-5 and TRBJ1-1; TRBD1 matches 8 bases. Germline trimming cut 0 bases from V and 0 bases from J; bases unmatched to any gene: 0. The CDR3 has 15 amino acids. Germline CDR1 and CDR2: MNHEY and SVGAGI. The CDR3 DNA sequence: TGTGCCAGCAGTTACTCGACAGGGGTGAACACTGAAGCTTTCTTT. Encoded protein: CASSYSTGVNTEAFF.

The chain uses TRBV5-4 and TRBJ2-5; D unclear. CDR3 size: 14 residues. Trimming cost V 0 bases and J 1 base, with 7 bases left between them. CDR1 and CDR2 from the germline V gene are SGHNT and YYREEE (reference sequence). CDR3 amino acids: CASSLDASQETQYF. The CDR3 nucleotides read TGTGCCAGCAGCTTGGATGCCAGCCAAGAGACCCAGTACTTC.

This clone appeared a few times. Other DNA sequences in the same sample also yield this CDR3. This chain links TRBV18 with TRBJ2-2, with 11 bases fitting TRBD1. Per the germline V gene, CDR1 is KGHSH and CDR2 is LQKENI. V lost 2 bases to trimming and J lost 4 bases; unmatched junction nucleotides: 0. CDR3 length: 15 residues. The DNA for the CDR3 is TGTGCCAGCTCACCAGGGACAGGGGGCACCGGGGAGCTGTTTTTT. It encodes CASSPGTGGTGELFF.

The sample holds one count of this clone. The V call is TRBV7-2, the J call TRBJ1-2, with a tentative D call TRBD1 (6 bases). With 6 bases removed from V and 8 bases from J, the gap between germline ends came to 19 bases. CDR1 and CDR2 (germline): SGHTA, FQGNSA. There are 14 residues in the CDR3. CDR3 sequence reads: CASSPRGGSLGYTF. The CDR3 DNA sequence: TGTGCCAGCAGTCCAAGGGGGGGCTCTTTAGGCTACACCTTC.

The chain has TRBV18 and TRBJ2-2; tentatively, D is TRBD2 (6 bases). Germline CDR1 and CDR2: KGHSH and LQKENI. The V gene lost 3 bases and the J gene lost 5 bases, with 19 bases spanning the gap. CDR3 length: 17 amino acids. The CDR3 spells CASSPIGRGRNTGELFF. For the CDR3, the DNA is TGTGCCAGCTCACCGATCGGAAGAGGGAGGAATACCGGGGAGCTGTTTTTT.

V and J are TRBV10-1 and TRBJ1-3; D not certain. V lost 3 bases to trimming and J lost 7 bases, with 10 bases between them. Per the germline V gene, CDR1 is WNHNN and CDR2 is SYGVQD (reference sequence). The CDR3 has 13 amino acids. The CDR3 coding sequence is TGCGCCAGCAGTGATCCAGGAGGGAACACCATATATTTT. This encodes CASSDPGGNTIYF.

As concerns this clone: Other nucleotide sequences from this sample produce the same CDR3. This chain uses TRBV18 with TRBJ2-2, with a weak D call TRBD2 (5 bases). The CDR3 has 14 amino acids. Trimming took off 2 bases at V and 5 bases at J, with 9 bases between the two ends. Germline CDR1 and CDR2: KGHSH and LQKENI. CDR3 bases: TGTGCCAGCTCACCATCTCCGGGGACCGGGGAGCTGTTTTTT. It translates to CASSPSPGTGELFF.

The chain carries TRBV5-1 and TRBJ2-5, with 8 bases matching TRBD1. Germline trimming cut 3 bases from V and 4 bases from J; bases unmatched to any gene: 14. The CDR3 length is 17 residues. Germline lookup yields CDR1 SGHRS and CDR2 YFSETQ. The CDR3 spells CASSYWLQGEGGETQYF. In DNA form, the CDR3 reads TGCGCCAGCAGCTACTGGTTACAGGGGGAAGGAGGAGAGACCCAGTACTTC.

The gene calls are TRBV7-8 and TRBJ2-1; 9 nucleotides agree with TRBD2. This CDR3 region has 15 residues. Germline loops: CDR1 SGHVS, CDR2 FQNEAQ. Trimming cost V 5 bases and J 5 bases; bases outside gene matches: 7. CDR3 DNA: TGTGCCAGCAGCCACCCTAGCGGGGCTAACAATGAGCAGTTCTTC. Protein: CASSHPSGANNEQFF.

This chain joins TRBV9 and TRBJ2-2; D perhaps matches TRBD2 (6 bases). The V and J ends lost 3 bases and 7 bases respectively, with 13 bases between them. Looked up from germline, CDR1 is SGDLS and CDR2 is YYNGEE. CDR3 length: 14 residues. The CDR3 nucleotides are TGTGCCAGCAGCGCCATGACTAGTGGCGGGGAGCTGTTTTTT. Translated, it gives CASSAMTSGGELFF.

This chain uses TRBV7-2 with TRBJ2-5; 11 positions match TRBD2. V trimming: 1 base; J trimming: 4 bases; junction bases outside the gene matches: 5. Germline V gene lookup returns CDR1 SGHTA and CDR2 FQGNSA. CDR3 size: 16 residues. CDR3: CASSLEVAGGRETQYF. For the CDR3, the DNA is TGTGCCAGCAGCTTAGAGGTAGCGGGAGGGCGAGAGACCCAGTACTTC. Supplemented by reference TRBV7-2 and TRBJ2-5, the full variable domain reads GAGVSQSPSNKVTEKGKDVELRCDPISGHTALYWYRQSLGQGLEFLIYFQGNSAPDKSGLPSDRFSAERTGGSVSTLTIQRTQQEDSAVYLCASSLEVAGGRETQYFGPGTRLLVL.